A selection of T cell receptor beta chains follows, all from one sample in a study of blood T cell repertoires in COVID-19. Clones were read by immunoSEQ multiplex PCR, and TCRdb kept only the in-frame ones, dropping some. The sample yields 180,000 or so clones, roughly 84% seen once. The sequenced sample was peripheral blood. Receptors were obtained from a man in his sixties who had recovered from COVID-19. CDR3s include the opening cysteine and the closing phenylalanine or tryptophan. Each record gives: V gene, J gene, clone size, D gene, CDR3 protein, CDR3 DNA. The D gene is left open where the match is weak. Expanded clones get a size class; other rows say once, few or many, or leave the size out.

>TRBV18|TRBJ2-7|.|TRBD2
CASSPSSGGTSSYEQYF
TGTGCCAGCTCACCTTCTAGCGGGGGTACGAGCTCCTACGAGCAGTACTTC
>TRBV30|TRBJ1-4|.|TRBD1
CAWDGTGVREKLFF
TGTGCCTGGGACGGGACAGGGGTTCGCGAAAAACTGTTTTTT
>TRBV13|TRBJ2-3|.|TRBD2
CASSLTSGASTDTQYF
TGTGCCAGCAGCCTAACTAGCGGGGCAAGCACAGATACGCAGTATTTT
>TRBV2|TRBJ2-1|.|TRBD1
CASSEGTGWDEQFF
TGTGCCAGCAGTGAGGGGACAGGGTGGGATGAGCAGTTCTTC
>TRBV5-1|TRBJ1-5|.|TRBD1
CASSLEGQGQQPQHF
TGCGCCAGCAGCTTGGAGGGACAGGGACAACAGCCCCAGCATTTT
>TRBV19|TRBJ1-1|.|.
CASSIKNTEAFF
TGTGCCAGTAGTATTAAGAACACTGAAGCTTTCTTT
>TRBV7-3|TRBJ1-1|.|.
CASSLNGSPGTEAFF
TGTGCCAGCAGCTTAAATGGGTCACCGGGCACTGAAGCTTTCTTT
>TRBV29-1|TRBJ2-7|.|TRBD2
CSVEAGAGGIEQYF
TGCAGCGTTGAAGCGGGAGCGGGGGGGATCGAGCAGTACTTC
>TRBV6-5|TRBJ1-2|.|TRBD1
CASSSGTGAGYTF
TGTGCCAGCAGTTCCGGGACAGGGGCTGGCTACACCTTC
>TRBV7-9|TRBJ1-1|once|TRBD1
CASSPLGQANTEAFF
TGTGCCAGCAGCCCGCTGGGACAGGCGAACACTGAAGCTTTCTTT
>TRBV13|TRBJ1-4|few|TRBD1
CASSFGTGTKNEKLFF
TGTGCCAGCAGCTTCGGGACAGGTACTAAGAATGAAAAACTGTTTTTT
>TRBV18|TRBJ1-4|.|TRBD1
CASSPGQGGTNEKLFF
TGTGCCAGCTCACCGGGACAGGGCGGGACTAATGAAAAACTGTTTTTT
>TRBV27|TRBJ2-6|.|.
CASSLYPGLKSGANVLTF
TGTGCCAGCAGTTTATACCCAGGGTTGAAATCTGGGGCCAACGTCCTGACTTTC
>TRBV3-1/TRBV3-2|TRBJ2-7|.|.
CASSSEAGRYEQYF
TGTGCCAGCAGCTCTGAAGCGGGTAGGTACGAGCAGTACTTC
>TRBV15|TRBJ1-4|.|.
CATSRGREKLFF
TGTGCCACCAGCAGGGGCCGTGAAAAACTGTTTTTT
>TRBV11-2|TRBJ2-1|once|.
CASSLVRGSYNEQFF
TGTGCCAGCAGCTTAGTCAGGGGATCCTACAATGAGCAGTTCTTC
>TRBV29-1|TRBJ2-3|.|TRBD2
CSVGGGTSGTDTQYF
TGCAGCGTTGGAGGTGGGACTAGCGGCACAGATACGCAGTATTTT
>TRBV5-1|TRBJ2-2|.|.
CASSSIEKNTGELFF
TGCGCCAGCAGCTCGATAGAAAAGAACACCGGGGAGCTGTTTTTT
>TRBV7-9|TRBJ1-2|.|TRBD1
CASRSGTEDGYTF
TGTGCCAGCAGATCCGGGACAGAAGATGGCTACACCTTC
>TRBV5-5|TRBJ2-5|.|TRBD2
CASSRLPGGETQYF
TGTGCCAGCAGCAGACTACCCGGGGGGGAGACCCAGTACTTC
>TRBV7-9|TRBJ2-2|few|.
CASSLSPGDNTGELFF
TGTGCCAGCAGCTTATCCCCAGGGGACAACACCGGGGAGCTGTTTTTT
>TRBV10-3|TRBJ2-7|.|TRBD2
CAITGGGTYEQYF
TGTGCCATCACGGGCGGGGGTACCTACGAGCAGTACTTC
>TRBV18|TRBJ2-5|.|.
CASSPNAETQYF
TGTGCCAGCTCACCTAACGCGGAGACCCAGTACTTC
>TRBV7-3|TRBJ2-1|.|TRBD2
CASSLIAGAAEQFF
TGTGCCAGCAGCTTAATAGCGGGGGCGGCTGAGCAGTTCTTC
>TRBV6-5|TRBJ1-4|.|.
CASSPGTYEKLFF
TGTGCCAGCAGCCCCGGGACTTATGAAAAACTGTTTTTT
>TRBV6-1|TRBJ1-4|once|.
CASSEESTAANEKLFF
TGTGCCAGCAGTGAAGAGTCGACAGCTGCTAATGAAAAACTGTTTTTT
>TRBV4-3|TRBJ1-4|.|TRBD1
CASSQEGDRGREKLFF
TGCGCCAGCAGCCAAGAGGGGGACAGGGGCCGGGAAAAACTGTTTTTT
>TRBV28|TRBJ1-2|.|.
CASSPPWTAHGYTF
TGTGCCAGCAGCCCCCCCTGGACAGCTCATGGCTACACCTTC
>TRBV5-5|TRBJ2-5|.|.
CASSLGRWDQETQYF
TGTGCCAGCAGCTTAGGGAGATGGGATCAAGAGACCCAGTACTTC
>TRBV11-3|TRBJ2-1|.|TRBD2
CASSSGLAGGPRNEQFF
TGTGCCAGCAGCTCGGGACTAGCGGGGGGGCCGAGGAATGAGCAGTTCTTC
>TRBV6-5|TRBJ1-6|.|.
CASSWGRQGKSPLHF
TGTGCCAGCAGCTGGGGCAGGCAGGGGAAATCACCCCTCCACTTT
>TRBV5-6|TRBJ1-4|few|TRBD1
CASSRGTGSNEKLFF
TGTGCCAGCAGCCGGGGGACAGGGAGCAATGAAAAACTGTTTTTT
>TRBV6-5|TRBJ1-6|few|.
CASSSEYRNLSPLHF
TGTGCCAGCAGTTCTGAATACAGAAATTTATCACCCCTCCACTTT
>TRBV11-3|TRBJ2-3|.|.
CASSFSGSGDTQYF
TGTGCCAGCAGCTTTAGCGGCAGTGGAGATACGCAGTATTTT
>TRBV2|TRBJ2-1|.|TRBD2
CASRGLAGGNEQFF
TGTGCCAGCCGGGGACTAGCGGGGGGGAATGAGCAGTTCTTC
>TRBV3-1/TRBV3-2|TRBJ2-7|.|.
CASSQGTGAFYEQYF
TGTGCCAGCAGCCAAGGCACTGGGGCTTTCTACGAGCAGTACTTC
>TRBV7-6|TRBJ1-2|.|TRBD1
CASSQRQGEYGYTF
TGTGCCAGCAGCCAACGACAGGGAGAATATGGCTACACCTTC
>TRBV10-3|TRBJ2-1|once|TRBD1
CAISIRDRAYNEQFF
TGTGCCATCAGCATCCGGGACAGGGCCTACAATGAGCAGTTCTTC
>TRBV19|TRBJ2-7|.|.
CASRNRDRYEQYF
TGTGCCAGTAGAAACAGGGACCGCTACGAGCAGTACTTC
>TRBV6-5|TRBJ1-3|few|.
CASSSAGRDGNTIYF
TGTGCCAGCAGTTCGGCGGGGAGGGATGGGAACACCATATATTTT
>TRBV5-1|TRBJ2-7|.|.
CASSLVPGEQYF
TGCGCCAGCAGCTTGGTCCCGGGCGAGCAGTACTTC
>TRBV5-4|TRBJ2-3|.|TRBD1
CASSLARRGTTDTQYF
TGTGCCAGCAGCTTGGCCCGCAGGGGGACCACAGATACGCAGTATTTT
>TRBV6-5|TRBJ2-7|.|.
CASSRGYEQYF
TGTGCCAGCAGCAGGGGCTACGAGCAGTACTTC
>TRBV19|TRBJ2-1|.|TRBD2
CASSLPSGGFGEQFF
TGTGCCAGTAGTCTTCCTAGCGGGGGGTTCGGTGAGCAGTTCTTC
>TRBV6-1|TRBJ1-2|.|TRBD1
CASSGPIGQGFRKDYGYTF
TGTGCCAGCAGTGGCCCGATAGGACAGGGGTTTAGGAAGGACTATGGCTACACCTTC